The rows below give T cell receptor beta chains drawn from one sample of a study of T cell responses to AZD1222 COVID-19 vaccine. Here immunoSEQ multiplex PCR was the method, and the copy in TCRdb shows in-frame clones only, minus some. Of about 130,000 clones listed, about 82% are singletons. Sequencing used peripheral blood, obtained 28 days after the second dose of the MenACWY control vaccine. The receptors come from an adult who received the MenACWY meningococcal vaccine as a control. Each CDR3 is given without its conserved first and last residue. Each record gives: clone size, D gene, V gene, J gene, CDR3 protein. The D gene is left open where the match is weak. Clone size is stated in some rows and not others, as once, few, many or a class when expanded.

.,TRBD1,TRBV14,TRBJ1-2,ASSRDRGIANYGYT
.,TRBD1,TRBV27,TRBJ1-5,ASSLFWDRNRRGQPQH
.,TRBD1,TRBV7-9,TRBJ1-1,ASSHVKGQGNTEAF
.,.,TRBV21-1,TRBJ1-1,ASSNAMVNTEAF
.,TRBD2,TRBV9,TRBJ2-2,ASSVDASGGPPVTGELF
.,TRBD1,TRBV7-9,TRBJ1-4,ASSSRGQANEKLF
.,TRBD2,TRBV5-1,TRBJ2-2,ASRPPGLAGGQGELF
.,TRBD1,TRBV28,TRBJ1-2,ASSLRDRVKYGYT
.,.,TRBV12-5,TRBJ1-1,ASGFLGSAPQRNTEAF
medium-sized,.,TRBV11-2,TRBJ2-3,ASSTYRDNTQY
.,TRBD1,TRBV5-1,TRBJ1-5,ASSLAGQGKPQH
.,.,TRBV5-3,TRBJ2-1,ARSLGGSSYNEQF
.,.,TRBV18,TRBJ1-4,ASSPATGGEKLF
.,.,TRBV11-1,TRBJ2-7,ASSRTPGNEQY
.,TRBD1,TRBV23-1,TRBJ2-3,ASPQSQGATDTQY
few,TRBD1,TRBV6-5,TRBJ1-2,ASTRDRGYGYT
.,.,TRBV11-2,TRBJ1-3,ASSLEGYSGNTIY
once,TRBD1,TRBV3-1/TRBV3-2,TRBJ1-2,ASSQDNRGSGYGYT
once,.,TRBV7-2,TRBJ2-7,ASSLVPGAYEQY
once,.,TRBV7-2,TRBJ1-4,ASSSQGGFGEKLF